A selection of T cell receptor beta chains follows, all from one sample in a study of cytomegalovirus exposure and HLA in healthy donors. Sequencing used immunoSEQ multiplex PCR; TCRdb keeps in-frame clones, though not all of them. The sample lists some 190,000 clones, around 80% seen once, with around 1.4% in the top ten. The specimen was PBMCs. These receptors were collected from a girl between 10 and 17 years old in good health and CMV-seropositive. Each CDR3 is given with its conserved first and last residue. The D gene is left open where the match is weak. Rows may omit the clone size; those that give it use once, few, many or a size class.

CDR3 protein: CASSVTGGSFEKLFF; CDR3 DNA: TGTGCCAGTAGCGTGACAGGGGGGAGTTTCGAAAAACTGTTTTTT; V gene: TRBV19; D gene: TRBD1; clone size: -; J gene: TRBJ1-4
CDR3 protein: CASSQAWGENTEAFF; CDR3 DNA: TGTGCCAGCAGCCAGGCCTGGGGGGAGAACACTGAAGCTTTCTTT; V gene: TRBV13; D gene: -; clone size: -; J gene: TRBJ1-1
CDR3 protein: CARSLAHQENSNQPQHF; CDR3 DNA: TGTGCCAGAAGCTTAGCTCATCAGGAAAATAGCAATCAGCCCCAGCATTTT; V gene: TRBV5-3; D gene: -; clone size: -; J gene: TRBJ1-5
CDR3 protein: CASSRQGAKDEQFF; CDR3 DNA: TGTGCCAGCAGTCGACAGGGGGCAAAGGATGAGCAGTTCTTC; V gene: TRBV6-5; D gene: TRBD1; clone size: -; J gene: TRBJ2-1
CDR3 protein: CSVSIQEISYEQYF; CDR3 DNA: TGCAGCGTTTCGATACAGGAAATCTCCTACGAGCAGTACTTC; V gene: TRBV29-1; D gene: -; clone size: -; J gene: TRBJ2-7
CDR3 protein: CASSDRGAYEQYF; CDR3 DNA: TGCGCCAGCAGTGACCGAGGAGCCTACGAGCAGTACTTC; V gene: TRBV10-1; D gene: -; clone size: -; J gene: TRBJ2-7
CDR3 protein: CASLQVPYEQYF; CDR3 DNA: TGCGCCAGCCTGCAGGTTCCCTACGAGCAGTACTTC; V gene: TRBV10-2; D gene: -; clone size: -; J gene: TRBJ2-7
CDR3 protein: CASRRTGGTGELFF; CDR3 DNA: TGTGCCAGCAGGAGGACAGGGGGCACCGGGGAGCTGTTTTTT; V gene: TRBV2; D gene: TRBD1; clone size: -; J gene: TRBJ2-2
CDR3 protein: CASSPRFSSSYEQYF; CDR3 DNA: TGTGCCAGCAGCCCCAGGTTCTCCTCATCCTACGAGCAGTACTTC; V gene: TRBV6-6; D gene: -; clone size: -; J gene: TRBJ2-7
CDR3 protein: CASSPTGVQETQYF; CDR3 DNA: TGTGCCAGCTCGCCGACAGGGGTCCAAGAGACCCAGTACTTC; V gene: TRBV18; D gene: TRBD1; clone size: -; J gene: TRBJ2-5
CDR3 protein: CASSLPGLAGGVLSYEQYF; CDR3 DNA: TGTGCCAGCAGCTTACCGGGACTAGCGGGAGGAGTTCTGTCCTACGAGCAGTACTTC; V gene: TRBV7-2; D gene: TRBD2; clone size: -; J gene: TRBJ2-7
CDR3 protein: CASSETGTSKAFF; CDR3 DNA: TGTGCCAGTAGTGAAACCGGGACAAGCAAGGCTTTCTTT; V gene: TRBV19; D gene: -; clone size: -; J gene: TRBJ1-1
CDR3 protein: CASSVGTSLLAGELFF; CDR3 DNA: TGTGCCAGCAGCGTAGGGACTTCCCTTCTTGCCGGGGAGCTGTTTTTT; V gene: TRBV9; D gene: -; clone size: -; J gene: TRBJ2-2
CDR3 protein: CASKPYRSGANVLTF; CDR3 DNA: TGTGCCAGCAAACCCTACCGCTCTGGGGCCAACGTCCTGACTTTC; V gene: TRBV27; D gene: -; clone size: -; J gene: TRBJ2-6
CDR3 protein: CASRTDRATEAFF; CDR3 DNA: TGTGCCAGCAGGACAGACAGAGCTACTGAAGCTTTCTTT; V gene: TRBV27; D gene: -; clone size: -; J gene: TRBJ1-1
CDR3 protein: CASSPDSGELFF; CDR3 DNA: TGCGCCAGCAGCCCAGATTCCGGGGAGCTGTTTTTT; V gene: TRBV5-1; D gene: -; clone size: -; J gene: TRBJ2-2
CDR3 protein: CASSYRGIEAFF; CDR3 DNA: TGCGCCAGCAGCTATAGGGGGATAGAAGCTTTCTTT; V gene: TRBV5-1; D gene: -; clone size: -; J gene: TRBJ1-1
CDR3 protein: CASSPRGTSVNEQYF; CDR3 DNA: TGTGCCAGCTCACCACGAGGGACTAGCGTAAACGAGCAGTACTTC; V gene: TRBV18; D gene: TRBD2; clone size: -; J gene: TRBJ2-7
CDR3 protein: CASSLGLAASYEQYF; CDR3 DNA: TGTGCCAGCAGCTTGGGACTAGCGGCCTCCTACGAGCAGTACTTC; V gene: TRBV5-8; D gene: TRBD2; clone size: -; J gene: TRBJ2-7
CDR3 protein: CAKSSGANTGELFF; CDR3 DNA: TGTGCCAAGAGTAGCGGAGCGAACACCGGGGAGCTGTTTTTT; V gene: TRBV2; D gene: -; clone size: -; J gene: TRBJ2-2
CDR3 protein: CASSGTGTYNEQFF; CDR3 DNA: TGTGCCAGCAGTGGGACAGGGACCTACAATGAGCAGTTCTTC; V gene: TRBV5-4; D gene: TRBD1; clone size: -; J gene: TRBJ2-1
CDR3 protein: CASSYAGANYGYTF; CDR3 DNA: TGTGCCAGCAGCTACGCCGGGGCTAACTATGGCTACACCTTC; V gene: TRBV5-8; D gene: -; clone size: -; J gene: TRBJ1-2
CDR3 protein: CASRLWGLGEKLFF; CDR3 DNA: TGTGCCAGCAGACTCTGGGGGCTGGGTGAAAAACTGTTTTTT; V gene: TRBV5-4; D gene: -; clone size: few; J gene: TRBJ1-4
CDR3 protein: CATWTDNSNQPQHF; CDR3 DNA: TGCGCCACCTGGACTGATAATAGCAATCAGCCCCAGCATTTT; V gene: TRBV5-1; D gene: -; clone size: once; J gene: TRBJ1-5
CDR3 protein: CASRRKEDYEQYF; CDR3 DNA: TGTGCCAGCAGACGGAAAGAGGACTACGAGCAGTACTTC; V gene: TRBV6-1; D gene: -; clone size: -; J gene: TRBJ2-7
CDR3 protein: CASSLLGGATNEKLFF; CDR3 DNA: TGTGCCAGCAGCTTGTTAGGGGGCGCAACTAATGAAAAACTGTTTTTT; V gene: TRBV5-4; D gene: TRBD1; clone size: -; J gene: TRBJ1-4
CDR3 protein: CASSLDLHNEQFF; CDR3 DNA: TGTGCCAGCAGCTTAGATCTCCACAATGAGCAGTTCTTC; V gene: TRBV11-2; D gene: -; clone size: -; J gene: TRBJ2-1